Listed below are T cell receptor beta chains from one sample, sequenced in a study of T and B cells in COVID-19 patients. MiXCR, run by TCRdb on the multiplex PCR reads, gives a single entry per CDR3 protein. The profile shows roughly 25,000 distinct CDR3 sequences, around a third of them singletons. Sequenced sample: blood. These receptors originate from a human donor who had recovered from COVID-19. Both conserved end residues are part of each CDR3. D genes are given only for firm matches. Not every row has a clone size; where given, it reads once, few, many or a size class.

clone size: -
J gene: TRBJ2-5
V gene: TRBV18
D gene: -
CDR3 protein: CASSQGLEETQYF
CDR3 DNA: TGTGCCAGCTCCCAGGGGCTCGAGGAGACCCAGTACTTC

clone size: -
J gene: TRBJ2-7
V gene: TRBV7-2
D gene: -
CDR3 protein: CASSLDSGYEQYF
CDR3 DNA: TGTGCCAGCAGCTTAGATTCAGGCTACGAGCAGTACTTC

clone size: few
J gene: TRBJ1-2
V gene: TRBV5-4
D gene: -
CDR3 protein: CASISGEGRPRGYTF
CDR3 DNA: TGTGCCAGCATCAGCGGGGAGGGAAGGCCTCGTGGCTACACCTTC

clone size: -
J gene: TRBJ2-1
V gene: TRBV6-2/TRBV6-3
D gene: TRBD2
CDR3 protein: CASSNLAGGFNEQFF
CDR3 DNA: TGTGCCAGCAGTAACCTAGCGGGGGGGTTCAATGAGCAGTTCTTC

clone size: few
J gene: TRBJ1-2
V gene: TRBV6-2/TRBV6-3
D gene: TRBD1
CDR3 protein: CASSSISQGDYGYTF
CDR3 DNA: TGTGCCAGCAGCTCTATCTCACAGGGGGACTATGGCTACACCTTC

clone size: few
J gene: TRBJ2-2
V gene: TRBV21-1
D gene: -
CDR3 protein: CASSPPRRAGELFF
CDR3 DNA: TGTGCCAGCAGTCCCCCCCGCCGGGCCGGGGAGCTGTTTTTT

clone size: few
J gene: TRBJ1-1
V gene: TRBV19
D gene: -
CDR3 protein: CASSISVGAYTEAFF
CDR3 DNA: TGTGCCAGTAGTATTTCAGTGGGAGCGTACACTGAAGCTTTCTTT

clone size: once
J gene: TRBJ1-4
V gene: TRBV7-2
D gene: -
CDR3 protein: CASSLGRGRVPGGEKLFF
CDR3 DNA: TGTGCCAGCAGCTTAGGTAGGGGCAGGGTGCCGGGGGGTGAAAAACTGTTTTTT

clone size: -
J gene: TRBJ1-6
V gene: TRBV10-3
D gene: -
CDR3 protein: CAISDDRISPLHF
CDR3 DNA: TGTGCCATCAGTGACGACAGGATTTCACCCCTCCACTTT

clone size: once
J gene: TRBJ1-1
V gene: TRBV30
D gene: TRBD1
CDR3 protein: CAWSYQGAGAFF
CDR3 DNA: TGTGCCTGGAGCTATCAGGGGGCTGGCGCTTTCTTT

clone size: -
J gene: TRBJ2-5
V gene: TRBV4-3
D gene: TRBD1
CDR3 protein: CASSLRTGETETQYF
CDR3 DNA: TGCGCCAGCAGCCTGAGGACAGGGGAAACAGAGACCCAGTACTTC

clone size: -
J gene: TRBJ1-2
V gene: TRBV27
D gene: TRBD1
CDR3 protein: CASSLQGVGYGYTF
CDR3 DNA: TGTGCCAGCAGTTTGCAGGGGGTCGGCTATGGCTACACCTTC

clone size: few
J gene: TRBJ2-7
V gene: TRBV6-2/TRBV6-3
D gene: -
CDR3 protein: CASSYLKGTLAYEQYF
CDR3 DNA: TGTGCCAGCAGTTATCTGAAAGGGACGCTAGCCTACGAGCAGTACTTC

clone size: many
J gene: TRBJ1-4
V gene: TRBV6-5
D gene: -
CDR3 protein: CASRSKGVGNEKLFF
CDR3 DNA: TGTGCCAGCAGGTCCAAGGGGGTGGGCAATGAAAAACTGTTTTTT

clone size: few
J gene: TRBJ1-2
V gene: TRBV5-4
D gene: -
CDR3 protein: CASSLDGGAYGYTF
CDR3 DNA: TGTGCCAGCAGCTTGGATGGGGGGGCCTATGGCTACACCTTC

clone size: medium-sized
J gene: TRBJ2-3
V gene: TRBV19
D gene: -
CDR3 protein: CASSIRQGQGSGTQYF
CDR3 DNA: TGTGCCAGTAGTATAAGGCAGGGCCAGGGGAGTGGTACGCAGTATTTT

clone size: -
J gene: TRBJ2-7
V gene: TRBV20-1
D gene: TRBD2
CDR3 protein: CSAGGLARSSYEQYF
CDR3 DNA: TGCAGTGCTGGGGGACTAGCGAGGAGCTCCTACGAGCAGTACTTC

clone size: few
J gene: TRBJ2-7
V gene: TRBV18
D gene: -
CDR3 protein: CASSPPGRDHEQYF
CDR3 DNA: TGTGCCAGCTCACCACCTGGCAGGGACCACGAGCAGTACTTC

clone size: -
J gene: TRBJ2-7
V gene: TRBV6-2/TRBV6-3
D gene: -
CDR3 protein: CASSYSPGGPAGYEQYF
CDR3 DNA: TGTGCCAGCAGTTACTCCCCTGGGGGGCCCGCGGGTTACGAGCAGTACTTC

clone size: medium-sized
J gene: TRBJ2-1
V gene: TRBV18
D gene: -
CDR3 protein: CASSPGRLSSYNEQFF
CDR3 DNA: TGTGCCAGCTCACCAGGCAGGCTAAGCTCCTACAATGAGCAGTTCTTC

clone size: few
J gene: TRBJ2-7
V gene: TRBV10-3
D gene: -
CDR3 protein: CAISEGYEQYF
CDR3 DNA: TGTGCCATCAGTGAGGGTTACGAGCAGTACTTC

clone size: -
J gene: TRBJ1-2
V gene: TRBV27
D gene: -
CDR3 protein: CASSLTPGTFGGYTF
CDR3 DNA: TGTGCCAGCAGTTTAACCCCGGGTACCTTCGGTGGCTACACCTTC

clone size: -
J gene: TRBJ1-2
V gene: TRBV7-9
D gene: -
CDR3 protein: CASTLDGGLTF
CDR3 DNA: TGTGCCAGCACCTTGGACGGAGGGTTGACCTTC